The rows below give T cell receptor beta chains drawn from one sample of a study of T cells in localized non-small cell lung cancer. Produced via immunoSEQ multiplex PCR; TCRdb's table is partial and in-frame only. The table records around 2,800 clones, roughly 29% of them present only once. The input for sequencing was lung tumor tissue, taken before any cancer treatment. Source of these receptors: a woman aged 35 to 69 with stage I squamous cell lung carcinoma. Both conserved end residues are part of each CDR3. A D gene is named only where the DNA matches it firmly. Part of the rows lack a size; the others show once, few, many or a class for expanded clones.

J gene: TRBJ2-7; clone size: -; V gene: TRBV5-1; D gene: -; CDR3 protein: CASSLAPQTPYEQYF; CDR3 DNA: TGCGCCAGCAGCTTAGCGCCCCAAACCCCCTACGAGCAGTACTTC
J gene: TRBJ2-5; clone size: few; V gene: TRBV11-3; D gene: -; CDR3 protein: CASSQLDQEVLAQYF; CDR3 DNA: TGTGCCAGCAGCCAACTGGACCAAGAAGTATTGGCCCAGTACTTC
J gene: TRBJ1-2; clone size: few; V gene: TRBV6-8; D gene: TRBD1; CDR3 protein: CASMTRGQGRGYTF; CDR3 DNA: TGTGCCAGCATGACGAGAGGACAGGGAAGGGGCTACACCTTC
J gene: TRBJ2-2; clone size: -; V gene: TRBV5-1; D gene: TRBD1; CDR3 protein: CASSLEGQGVSGELFF; CDR3 DNA: TGCGCCAGCAGCTTAGAGGGACAGGGTGTGTCCGGGGAGCTGTTTTTT
J gene: TRBJ1-4; clone size: medium-sized; V gene: TRBV11-3; D gene: TRBD1; CDR3 protein: CASSRRDRLDEKLFF; CDR3 DNA: TGTGCCAGCAGCCGCCGGGACAGGTTGGATGAAAAACTGTTTTTT
J gene: TRBJ2-3; clone size: -; V gene: TRBV6-8; D gene: TRBD1; CDR3 protein: CASSYRQGVDTQYF; CDR3 DNA: TGTGCCAGCAGTTACCGACAGGGGGTAGATACGCAGTATTTT
J gene: TRBJ2-2; clone size: -; V gene: TRBV19; D gene: TRBD2; CDR3 protein: CASSIDGRRNTGELFF; CDR3 DNA: TGTGCCAGTAGTATCGACGGGAGGAGGAACACCGGGGAGCTGTTTTTT
J gene: TRBJ1-2; clone size: few; V gene: TRBV7-6; D gene: -; CDR3 protein: CASSPQAAPYGYTF; CDR3 DNA: TGTGCCAGCAGCCCCCAGGCTGCCCCCTATGGCTACACCTTC
J gene: TRBJ1-2; clone size: -; V gene: TRBV5-1; D gene: -; CDR3 protein: CASSAGTANYGYTF; CDR3 DNA: TGCGCCAGCAGCGCGGGGACGGCTAACTATGGCTACACCTTC
J gene: TRBJ1-5; clone size: -; V gene: TRBV29-1; D gene: TRBD1; CDR3 protein: CSRQGGDQPQHF; CDR3 DNA: TGCAGCAGACAGGGTGGGGATCAGCCCCAGCATTTT
J gene: TRBJ1-2; clone size: medium-sized; V gene: TRBV6-8; D gene: TRBD1; CDR3 protein: CASNPYRGLYGYTF; CDR3 DNA: TGTGCCAGCAACCCGTACAGGGGGCTCTATGGCTACACCTTC
J gene: TRBJ1-4; clone size: medium-sized; V gene: TRBV6-1; D gene: TRBD1; CDR3 protein: CAISEGQENEKLFF; CDR3 DNA: TGTGCCATCAGTGAAGGACAGGAGAATGAAAAACTGTTTTTT
J gene: TRBJ2-5; clone size: few; V gene: TRBV12-2; D gene: -; CDR3 protein: CASRSRTVVEETQYF; CDR3 DNA: TGTGCAAGTCGCTCCCGGACTGTAGTTGAAGAGACCCAGTACTTC
J gene: TRBJ2-3; clone size: -; V gene: TRBV5-1; D gene: -; CDR3 protein: CASSRTAPQGTDTQYF; CDR3 DNA: TGCGCCAGCAGCCGGACAGCTCCCCAAGGGACAGATACGCAGTATTTT
J gene: TRBJ1-2; clone size: -; V gene: TRBV6-7; D gene: -; CDR3 protein: CASSAGSGYTF; CDR3 DNA: TGTGCCAGCAGTGCCGGGTCTGGCTACACCTTC
J gene: TRBJ2-1; clone size: -; V gene: TRBV5-1; D gene: TRBD2; CDR3 protein: CASSFGTSWYNEQFF; CDR3 DNA: TGCGCCAGCAGCTTCGGGACTAGTTGGTACAATGAGCAGTTCTTC